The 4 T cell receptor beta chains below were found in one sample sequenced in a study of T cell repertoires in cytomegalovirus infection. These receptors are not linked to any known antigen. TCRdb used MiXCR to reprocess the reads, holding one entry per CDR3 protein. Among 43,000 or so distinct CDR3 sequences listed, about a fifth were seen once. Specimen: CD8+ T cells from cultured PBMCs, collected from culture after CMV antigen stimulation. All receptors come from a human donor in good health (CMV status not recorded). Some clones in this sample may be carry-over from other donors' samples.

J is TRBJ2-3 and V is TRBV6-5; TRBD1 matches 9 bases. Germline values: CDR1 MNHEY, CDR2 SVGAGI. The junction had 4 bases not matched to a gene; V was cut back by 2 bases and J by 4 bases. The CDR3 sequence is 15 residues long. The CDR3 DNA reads TGTGCCAGCAGTTACGGGACAGGGCAGTCAGATACGCAGTATTTT. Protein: CASSYGTGQSDTQYF.

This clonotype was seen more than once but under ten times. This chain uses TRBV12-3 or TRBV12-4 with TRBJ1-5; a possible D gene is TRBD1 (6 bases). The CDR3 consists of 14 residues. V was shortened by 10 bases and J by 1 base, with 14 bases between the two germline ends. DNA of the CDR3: TGTGCCACCAGAGGAGGGGGAAGCAATCAGCCCCAGCATTTT. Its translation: CATRGGGSNQPQHF.

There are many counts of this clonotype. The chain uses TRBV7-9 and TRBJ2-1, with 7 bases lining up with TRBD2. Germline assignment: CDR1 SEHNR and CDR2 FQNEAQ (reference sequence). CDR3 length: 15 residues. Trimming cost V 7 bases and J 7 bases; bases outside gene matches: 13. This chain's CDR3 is CASTLGAGVGNEQFF. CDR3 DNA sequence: TGTGCCAGCACCCTAGGGGCGGGAGTGGGGAATGAGCAGTTCTTC.

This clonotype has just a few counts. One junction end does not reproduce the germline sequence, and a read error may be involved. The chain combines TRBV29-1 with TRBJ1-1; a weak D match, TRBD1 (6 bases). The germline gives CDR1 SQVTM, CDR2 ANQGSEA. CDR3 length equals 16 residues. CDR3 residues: CSVEDRGDTTNTEAFF. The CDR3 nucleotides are TGCAGCGTCGAAGATCGGGGGGACACGACGAACACTGAAGCTTTCTTT. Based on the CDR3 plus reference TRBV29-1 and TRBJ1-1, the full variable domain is SAVISQKPSRDICQRGTSLTIQCQVDSQVTMMFWYRQQPGQSLTLIATANQGSEATYESGFVIDKFPISRPNLTFSTLTVSNMSPEDSSIYLCSVEDRGDTTNTEAFFGQGTRLTVV.